This TCR beta chain emerged from a study of shared clonotypes between healthy human individuals. This CDR3 contains 13 residues. Germline V gene sequence: CDR1 ENHRY, CDR2 SYGVKD. Between the trimmed V and J ends, which lost 8 bases and 3 bases, there was a span of 13 bases. The assay was immunoSEQ multiplex PCR, and TCRdb's table has in-frame clones only and misses some. The sample contains around 1.5 million clones, approximately 98% of which appear only once. Donors, without exception, were Caucasian adults residing in Nashville, Tennessee. The investigators split CD4+ cells into a CD45RA+ naive subset and a CD45RA-negative memory subset.

The origin of this receptor is a man younger than 40 in good health. The V and J genes are TRBV10-3 and TRBJ1-2; D uncertain. Sequencing was performed on naive CD4+ T cells sorted from blood. The subset here: CD45RA+ positively selected. This CDR3 is CAIPGEGYYGYTF. The CDR3 nucleotides are TGTGCCATCCCGGGAGAGGGATACTATGGCTACACCTTC.